The rows below give T cell receptor beta chains drawn from one sample of a study of control samples from healthy donors and cancer patients. The data were produced by immunoSEQ multiplex PCR, yet TCRdb's version contains in-frame clones alone and is incomplete. The sample gives about 160,000 clones, 90% to 95% of which show up once; less than 0.75% is in the top ten. The material sequenced was blood. The receptors here all came from a woman in her 30s in good health. Both conserved end residues are part of each CDR3. The D gene is left open where the match is weak. Clone size appears in some rows only: once, few, many, or a class for an expanded clone.

TRBV24-1	once	TRBJ2-3	TRBD2	TGTGCCACCAGTGTTCTAAGCGGGAGGGGAGATACGCAGTATTTT	CATSVLSGRGDTQYF
TRBV10-3	.	TRBJ1-2	.	TGTGCCATCAGGGCAAGCGGGGTTAACTATGGCTACACCTTC	CAIRASGVNYGYTF
TRBV5-1	.	TRBJ2-2	TRBD2	TGCGCCAGCAGCTTCCTAGCGGGAGTTCGAACCGGGGAGCTGTTTTTT	CASSFLAGVRTGELFF
TRBV6-4	.	TRBJ2-1	TRBD2	TGTGCCAGCAGTGACACGGGACTAGCGGGAGGGGGTGAGCAGTTCTTC	CASSDTGLAGGGEQFF
TRBV28	once	TRBJ2-7	TRBD2	TGTGCCAGCAGTTTGGGACTAGACTACGAGCAGTACTTC	CASSLGLDYEQYF
TRBV4-3	.	TRBJ2-1	.	TGCGCCAGCAGCCAAGAAGTCTCTCAGGGTGAGCAGTTCTTC	CASSQEVSQGEQFF
TRBV2	.	TRBJ2-2	.	TGTGCCAGCGTCCGGGCCCCCTCCGGGGAGCTGTTTTTT	CASVRAPSGELFF
TRBV7-2	.	TRBJ2-7	TRBD1	TGTGCCAGCAGCAACCGGGACAGCCTCTACGAGCAGTACTTC	CASSNRDSLYEQYF
TRBV9	few	TRBJ1-1	.	TGTGCCAGCAGCCCGAGGGGCAGGGGGAACACTGAAGCTTTCTTT	CASSPRGRGNTEAFF
TRBV24-1	once	TRBJ2-7	.	TGTGCCACCAGTGATTCGCGCCGGGGAGCCTACGAGCAGTACTTC	CATSDSRRGAYEQYF
TRBV9	.	TRBJ1-2	.	TGTGCCAGCAGCGCGGACAATCGCTATGGCTACACCTTC	CASSADNRYGYTF
TRBV5-1	.	TRBJ2-1	TRBD1	TGCGCCAGCAGCTTGGGGACAGGGGGCTCATTAAGCTCCTACAATGAGCAGTTCTTC	CASSLGTGGSLSSYNEQFF
TRBV7-9	.	TRBJ2-1	TRBD2	TGTGCCAGCAGCTTAGATCGGGACTACTCTACCTACAATGAGCAGTTCTTC	CASSLDRDYSTYNEQFF
TRBV6-2/TRBV6-3	once	TRBJ2-3	.	TGTGCCAGCAGTTATACCTTGTTCACAGATACGCAGTATTTT	CASSYTLFTDTQYF
TRBV3-1/TRBV3-2	.	TRBJ1-5	TRBD1	TGTGCCAGCAGCCAAGCGACCGGGACAGGAGGATGGAGTCAGCCCCAGCATTTT	CASSQATGTGGWSQPQHF
TRBV19	few	TRBJ2-1	TRBD2	TGTGCCAGTAGTATAGAAGGGGGACTAGCGGGATTCTACAATGAGCAGTTCTTC	CASSIEGGLAGFYNEQFF
TRBV19	.	TRBJ1-1	TRBD1	TGTGCCAGTAGTTCTCCAGGGGGTGAAGCTTTCTTT	CASSSPGGEAFF
TRBV5-1	.	TRBJ2-4	.	TGCGCCAGCAGCTTAGGTCAGGGGAACATTCAGTACTTC	CASSLGQGNIQYF
TRBV7-6	.	TRBJ2-7	TRBD1	TGTGCCAGCAGCTTAGAACAGGGGTGGGAGCAGTACTTC	CASSLEQGWEQYF
TRBV6-6	.	TRBJ2-7	.	TGTGCCAGCAGTTACCGTAGGGACCCACCCTACGAGCAGTACTTC	CASSYRRDPPYEQYF
TRBV11-2	few	TRBJ2-5	.	TGTGCCAGCAGCTTGCCCCTCATGGCAGGCCAAGAGACCCAGTACTTC	CASSLPLMAGQETQYF
TRBV30	.	TRBJ1-2	.	TGTGCCTGGAGTGTGTCGGGAAGCGGCTACACCTTC	CAWSVSGSGYTF
TRBV3-1/TRBV3-2	.	TRBJ2-1	TRBD2	TGTGCCAGCACCCGGACTAGCGGTACCCCATACAATGAGCAGTTCTTC	CASTRTSGTPYNEQFF
TRBV27	once	TRBJ2-5	TRBD2	TGTGCCAGCAGGGTCTTGGCGGGAGGGCAGGAGACCCAGTACTTC	CASRVLAGGQETQYF